This entry describes one T cell receptor (beta chain). Possible read error: a much larger clone is one base away. These data belong to a study of molecular identifiers for immune sequencing clone quantification. Input for naive CD8 libraries was about 18,000 to 1,000,000 sorted cells; the RNA fraction used was 10%, 30% or 50%. CD8+CD4-CCR7+CD45RA+ sorting gave the naive CD8 T cells. TCRdb passed the PCR reads through MiXCR, listing each CDR3 protein once. The sample includes approximately 670,000 distinct CDR3 sequences, just under 20% seen only once; the top ten take around 0.86%. CDR1 is SGHTA, CDR2 FQGNSA, per germline. The length of the CDR3 is 13 residues.

The clonotype originates from a human donor in good health. Some libraries in this study had Jurkat cell RNA spiked in. The sample was naive CD8+ T cells from blood, with Jurkat cell RNA spiked in. Subset noted: FACS-sorted CD8+CD4-CCR7+CD45RA+ naive T cells. V and J are TRBV7-2 and TRBJ2-7; the D call may be TRBD1 or TRBD2 (5 bases each). DNA of the CDR3: TGTGCCGGCAGCCCGCCGGGGCCCTACGAGCAGTACTTC. Amino acid sequence: CAGSPPGPYEQYF.